The clone carrying this TCR beta chain came up once. This entry is derived from a study of preoperative IRX-2 immunotherapy in early breast cancer. V was cut by 0 bases and J by 4 bases, with 12 bases left in between. CDR1 is MNHNY and CDR2 is SVGAGI in the germline V gene (reference sequence). The CDR3 has 15 amino acids. Treatment described: preoperative locoregional IRX-2 cytokine immunotherapy. Patients received preoperative, locoregional IRX-2 cytokine immunotherapy in a phase Ib study. Generated by immunoSEQ multiplex PCR, the TCRdb table keeps only in-frame clones and is missing some. This table has more than 20,000 clones, 80% to 90% appearing once.

The chain has TRBV6-6 and TRBJ1-1, with a weak D call TRBD1 (5 bases). The receptor was derived from a human donor with breast cancer. The sequencing used tumor tissue, collected after IRX-2 immunotherapy. The CDR3 DNA reads as TGTGCCAGCAGTTACTCGACTCAGGGAGGCACTGAAGCTTTCTTT. It translates to CASSYSTQGGTEAFF.